This T cell receptor beta chain was recorded in a study of tumor-infiltrating lymphocytes in localized non-small cell lung cancer. Study as a whole: Some samples were collected after neoadjuvant chemotherapy; smokers, never-smokers and several histologies were included. Tumor tissue and non-adjacent uninvolved lung came from each patient. Study-level results: IM1 and IM2 tumors showed no difference in T-cell fraction. Compared with uninvolved lung, tumors showed higher T cell infiltration by TCRbeta sequencing.

Clones were read by immunoSEQ multiplex PCR, and TCRdb kept only the in-frame ones, dropping some. The table includes about 10,000 clones, 65% to 90% detected once. Points on this clone: Its antigen remains unknown. The germline gene is not matched at one end of the junction; a read error may be the cause.

The CDR3 length is 14 residues. Germline CDR1 is MNHNS and CDR2 is SASEGT. This chain connects TRBV6-1 to TRBJ1-1; D uncertain. The sequenced material came from uninvolved lung tissue not adjacent to the tumor. The receptor was isolated from a human donor with non-small cell lung cancer. In nucleotides, the CDR3 is TGTGCCAGCAGGGAAGGACGCCAGAACACTGAAGCTTTCTTT. It translates to CASREGRQNTEAFF.